The 27 T cell receptor beta chains listed next were all sequenced from one sample in a study of CD8 T cells in Susac syndrome. The RNA, about 0.45 to 1 ug, was put through reverse transcription using random hexamers. TCRdb called the immunoSEQ multiplex PCR reads again in MiXCR, with one record for every CDR3 protein. The table has some 190,000 distinct CDR3 sequences, 85% to 95% seen once. The sequencing sample was made of CD4+ T cells from PBMCs. All receptors derive from a human donor in good health.

This clonotype was recorded once. This chain links TRBV6-2 or TRBV6-3 with TRBJ1-1; D is ambiguous. There are 16 residues in the CDR3. The V end lost 0 bases, the J end lost 0 bases, and 11 bases lay between the germline ends. CDR1 is MNHEY, CDR2 SVGEGT, per germline. In nucleotides, the CDR3 is TGTGCCAGCAGTTACTCGTCTGGACGTATGAACACTGAAGCTTTCTTT. Its protein is CASSYSSGRMNTEAFF.

In its sample, this clonotype was seen a few times. The gene calls are TRBV12-3 or TRBV12-4 and TRBJ2-1; 11 nucleotides match TRBD2. V lost 8 bases to trimming and J lost 4 bases; unmatched junction nucleotides: 4. There are 14 residues in the CDR3. The CDR3 sequence: CASSRTSGYNEQFF. Here the CDR3 DNA reads TGTGCCAGCTCACGGACTAGCGGGTACAATGAGCAGTTCTTC.

This chain links TRBV15 with TRBJ2-3; a weak D match, TRBD2 (6 bases). CDR3 length equals 14 residues. V was pared by 5 bases and J by 2 bases, with 11 bases between. CDR1 is LNHNV, CDR2 YYDKDF, per germline (reference sequence). CDR3 nucleotide sequence: TGTGCCACCAGCTTCACGGGAGCCACAGATACGCAGTATTTT. Translating it yields CATSFTGATDTQYF.

This chain uses TRBV29-1 with TRBJ2-3; possibly TRBD2 for D (5 bases). The V gene lost 4 bases and the J gene lost 1 base, with 15 bases spanning the gap. This CDR3 has 15 residues. The germline V gene has CDR1 SQVTM and CDR2 ANQGSEA. CDR3 coding DNA: TGCAGCGTTGTTGGAGCGGTTCGGGGCACAGATACGCAGTATTTT. It codes for CSVVGAVRGTDTQYF.

This clonotype was observed a few times. The V call is TRBV29-1, the J call TRBJ1-1; D might be TRBD1 (5 bases). The germline V gene has CDR1 SQVTM and CDR2 ANQGSEA. This CDR3 contains 11 residues. CDR3 in amino acids: CSVGENTEAFF. In nucleotides, the CDR3 is TGCAGTGTAGGGGAGAACACTGAAGCTTTCTTT.

The chain recombines TRBV5-4 with TRBJ1-1; D remains unclear. Germline V gene lookup returns CDR1 SGHNT and CDR2 YYREEE (reference sequence). The V end was cut by 7 bases, the J end by 1 base, with 14 bases between. This CDR3 has 14 amino acids. The CDR3 nucleotides are TGTGCCAGCCACAATCTCCGACAGAACACTGAAGCTTTCTTT. Its translation: CASHNLRQNTEAFF. Together with reference TRBV5-4 and TRBJ1-1, the CDR3 gives the full variable domain: ETGVTQSPTHLIKTRGQQVTLRCSSQSGHNTVSWYQQALGQGPQFIFQYYREEENGRGNFPPRFSGLQFPNYSSELNVNALELDDSALYLCASHNLRQNTEAFFGQGTRLTVV.

The chain couples TRBV18 to TRBJ2-1, with 8 bases that match TRBD2. With V trimmed by 1 base and J by 0 bases, 11 bases remained unmatched. The CDR3 is made up of 19 amino acids. The germline CDR1 and CDR2 sequences are KGHSH and LQKENI. CDR3 residues: CASSPLPTGGESSYNEQFF. The CDR3 region has the DNA TGTGCCAGCTCACCACTACCCACGGGGGGGGAGAGCTCCTACAATGAGCAGTTCTTC.

The V call is TRBV30, the J call TRBJ1-2; the D gene is possibly TRBD1 (5 bases). Germline V gene lookup returns CDR1 GTSNPN and CDR2 SVGIG (reference sequence). V dropped 7 bases and J dropped 8 bases, with 14 bases sitting between them. The length of the CDR3 is 11 residues. This CDR3 reads CAFGTPGGYTF. The CDR3 coding sequence is TGTGCCTTCGGGACGCCTGGAGGCTACACCTTC.

This clonotype was recorded only once. The V call is TRBV4-2, the J call TRBJ2-1, with no clear D. Germline V gene sequence: CDR1 LGHNA, CDR2 YNFKEQ. Trimming stripped 4 bases from V and 7 bases from J, with 11 bases between. This CDR3 has 13 residues. The CDR3 DNA is TGTGCCAGCAGCCTCCGACTTCTTAATGAGCAGTTCTTC. This encodes CASSLRLLNEQFF.

This clonotype has only one observation. V and J are TRBV6-6 and TRBJ2-5; 15 bases match TRBD2. Germline V lookup: CDR1 MNHNY, CDR2 SVGAGI (reference sequence). This CDR3 comprises 15 residues. V dropped 8 bases and J dropped 8; count of bases not matched to a gene: 9. The CDR3 sequence is CASGLAGGQEITQYF. The CDR3 DNA follows: TGTGCCAGCGGACTAGCGGGAGGGCAAGAGATTACCCAGTACTTC.

This chain connects TRBV5-1 to TRBJ1-4, with D uncertain. The germline V gene encodes CDR1 SGHRS and CDR2 YFSETQ. The CDR3 has 17 amino acids. V lost 3 bases and J 1 base, leaving 16 bases between the germline ends. CDR3 nucleotide sequence: TGCGCCAGCAGCTCCGATAGCCGCCAGCTAACTAATGAAAAACTGTTTTTT. Translation: CASSSDSRQLTNEKLFF.

The CDR3 DNA is TGTGCCAGCAGTCGCAAAGGGACAACCTACGAGCAGTACTTC. Its protein product is CASSRKGTTYEQYF. The rearrangement joins TRBV6-5 to TRBJ2-7, with a weak D call TRBD1 (6 bases). CDR1 MNHEY and CDR2 SVGAGI come from the germline V gene. V was pared by 5 bases and J by 2 bases, with 13 bases between. The CDR3 sequence is 14 residues long.

This rearrangement joins TRBV20-1 to TRBJ1-4; 7 bases are shared with TRBD1. The CDR3 loop spans 12 amino acids. Trimming cost V 6 bases and J 8 bases; bases outside gene matches: 6. Germline V gene lookup returns CDR1 DFQATT and CDR2 SNEGSKA (reference sequence). CDR3: CSALRDREKLFF. CDR3 DNA sequence: TGCAGTGCGCTCCGGGACAGAGAAAAACTGTTTTTT.

This chain's CDR3 is CASSLGPGGQYNEQFF. DNA of the CDR3: TGTGCCAGCAGCTTAGGTCCGGGAGGCCAATACAATGAGCAGTTCTTC. V is TRBV11-2 and J is TRBJ2-1, with TRBD2 matching 7 bases. The trim removed 1 base at V and 4 bases at J, leaving 7 bases unmatched. This CDR3 has 16 residues. CDR1 SGHAT and CDR2 FQNNGV come from the germline V gene.

The chain combines TRBV4-3 with TRBJ2-3, with D possibly TRBD2 on 5 matching bases. The CDR3 is 13 residues long. Trimming removed 0 bases at V and 10 bases at J, with 11 bases between. Germline CDR1 reads LGHNA; CDR2 reads YSLEER. This chain's CDR3 is CASSQDRLSSQYF. CDR3 nucleotide sequence: TGCGCCAGCAGCCAAGATCGACTATCCTCGCAGTATTTT.

The rearrangement links TRBV29-1 to TRBJ2-7; 9 bases fit TRBD2. Per the germline V gene, CDR1 is SQVTM and CDR2 is ANQGSEA. CDR3 length: 13 amino acids. The J segment lost 6 bases and the V segment lost 7 bases, leaving 10 bases of the junction unmatched. CDR3 nucleotide sequence: TGCAGCGGTAACATAGCGGGAGTTGGCGAGCAGTACTTC. This encodes CSGNIAGVGEQYF.

The chain couples TRBV3-1 to TRBJ2-7; 9 bases line up with TRBD2. The germline V gene has CDR1 LGHDT and CDR2 YNNKEL (reference sequence). J was trimmed by 1 base and V by 0 bases; bases with no gene match: 4. The CDR3 spans 16 residues. CDR3 DNA sequence: TGTGCCAGCAGCCAAGATCGGGCGGGAGGGTCCTACGAGCAGTACTTC. Protein sequence: CASSQDRAGGSYEQYF.

V gene TRBV20-1 combines with J gene TRBJ1-2; D call uncertain. Germline V gene lookup returns CDR1 DFQATT and CDR2 SNEGSKA (reference sequence). Between the trimmed V and J ends, which lost 6 bases and 8 bases, there was a span of 13 bases. This CDR3 has 11 amino acids. This chain's CDR3 is CSAQRPGGYTF. The DNA of the CDR3 is TGCAGTGCCCAGAGACCGGGAGGCTACACCTTC.

The CDR3: CASSLQGRGYTF. The CDR3 DNA reads as TGTGCCAGCAGCCTACAGGGCCGCGGCTACACCTTC. V is TRBV4-2 and J is TRBJ1-2; TRBD1 is a possible D gene (6 bases). The CDR3 has 12 residues. Trimming took off 4 bases at V and 8 bases at J, with 11 bases between the two ends. CDR1 and CDR2 (germline): LGHNA, YNFKEQ.

This rearrangement joins TRBV24-1 to TRBJ2-7, with D possibly being TRBD1 or TRBD2 (6 bases each). V lost 9 bases, J lost 6 bases, and 17 bases lay in between. The CDR3 is made up of 13 amino acids. Germline CDR1 is KGHDR and CDR2 is SFDVKD. In DNA form, the CDR3 reads TGTGCCACCGGCACGGGGGCGCTTGTCGAGCAGTACTTC. Translation gives CATGTGALVEQYF.

This rearrangement joins TRBV15 to TRBJ2-3; no reliable D call. This CDR3 contains 13 residues. Germline CDR1 LNHNV, CDR2 YYDKDF (reference sequence). The V end lost 6 bases, the J end lost 3 bases, and 10 bases lay between the germline ends. Written as DNA, the CDR3 is TGTGCCACCAGGGGAACGGAAACAGATACGCAGTATTTT. Its protein is CATRGTETDTQYF.

The chain employs TRBV29-1 and TRBJ2-3; D assignment may be TRBD1 or TRBD2 (5 bases each). V gave up 7 bases and J gave up 7 bases, with 18 bases separating them. This CDR3 has 13 residues. CDR1 is SQVTM, CDR2 ANQGSEA, per germline. The CDR3 loop is CSGGRAVANTQYF. The CDR3 nucleotides are TGCAGCGGGGGCCGAGCGGTAGCTAATACGCAGTATTTT.

V is TRBV6-5 and J is TRBJ1-1; D not resolved. Germline V gives CDR1 MNHEY, CDR2 SVGAGI. The V end was cut by 0 bases, the J end by 10 bases, with 18 bases between. This CDR3 comprises 15 residues. In DNA form, the CDR3 reads TGTGCCAGCAGTTACTCGTTTACGGACCCTAGGACAGCTTTCTTT. Its protein is CASSYSFTDPRTAFF.

This chain links TRBV7-2 with TRBJ2-7; either TRBD1 or TRBD2 may fit D (6 bases each). Deletions cut 4 bases from V and 1 base from J, with 23 bases between. The CDR3 has 18 amino acids. CDR1 SGHTA and CDR2 FQGNSA come from the germline V gene. This chain's CDR3 is CASSSHSGAGPTSYEQYF. The DNA of the CDR3 is TGTGCCAGCAGCTCACATTCGGGGGCAGGGCCCACTTCCTACGAGCAGTACTTC.

This chain joins TRBV3-1 and TRBJ2-7; 8 bases align to TRBD1. With 1 base clipped from V and 3 bases from J, the junction kept 8 bases outside the gene matches. The CDR3 consists of 16 residues. Germline CDR1 LGHDT, CDR2 YNNKEL (reference sequence). The CDR3 here is CASSQGPGGAVYEQYF. The CDR3 nucleotides read TGTGCCAGCAGCCAAGGGCCAGGGGGCGCGGTCTACGAGCAGTACTTC.

This rearrangement joins TRBV30 to TRBJ2-3; 7 nucleotides line up with TRBD2. Germline-derived CDR1 and CDR2 are GTSNPN and SVGIG (reference sequence). This CDR3 region has 14 residues. The J segment lost 5 bases and the V segment lost 3 bases, leaving 8 bases of the junction unmatched. This CDR3 reads CAWRPGSSGDTQYF. The CDR3 DNA follows: TGTGCCTGGAGACCCGGGTCTAGCGGAGATACGCAGTATTTT. Together with reference TRBV30 and TRBJ2-3, the CDR3 gives the full variable domain: SQTIHQWPATLVQPVGSPLSLECTVEGTSNPNLYWYRQAAGRGLQLLFYSVGIGQISSEVPQNLSASRPQDRQFILSSKKLLLSDSGFYLCAWRPGSSGDTQYFGPGTRLTVL.

The CDR3 reads CATSRELAGVGAYEQYF. DNA of the CDR3: TGTGCCACCAGCAGAGAATTGGCGGGAGTTGGGGCCTACGAGCAGTACTTC. The rearrangement joins TRBV15 to TRBJ2-7; 7 bases are shared with TRBD2. CDR1 and CDR2 from the germline V gene are LNHNV and YYDKDF (reference sequence). This CDR3 spans 17 amino acids. After removal of 0 bases from V and 2 bases from J, the junction contained 10 bases not matched to a gene.